Listed below are T cell receptor beta chains from one sample, sequenced in a study of regulatory T cells in long-lasting Graves disease. One entry per CDR3 protein, called by TCRdb with MiXCR from the multiplex PCR reads. Counted here are 400,000 to 600,000 distinct CDR3 sequences, 20% to 25% occurring once; the ten biggest clones make up roughly 6.9%. This sample comprised peripheral blood mononuclear cells (PBMCs), obtained when the disease was refractory, from a patient treated with antithyroid drugs. These receptors all come from a female donor with Graves disease. CDR3s include the opening cysteine and the closing phenylalanine or tryptophan. A D gene is named only where the DNA matches it firmly. The listing skips clone size in some rows; elsewhere it reads once, few, many or a size class.

J	size	D	V	DNA	CDR3
TRBJ2-7	few	-	TRBV29-1	TGCAGCGTTGCGGGGGGCTCAACGGTGGACGAGCAGTACTTC	CSVAGGSTVDEQYF
TRBJ2-1	few	TRBD1	TRBV28	TGTGCCAGCAGTTTAGGGACAGGGGGGTACAATGAGCAGTTCTTC	CASSLGTGGYNEQFF
TRBJ1-6	few	TRBD1	TRBV29-1	TGCAGCGTAAACACGGGACAGTCTGAAGCGGAATACTCACCCCTCCACTTT	CSVNTGQSEAEYSPLHF
TRBJ1-6	-	-	TRBV28	TGTGCCAGCAGGGGCGAAGGAAGGAATTCACCCCTCCACTTT	CASRGEGRNSPLHF
TRBJ2-5	few	TRBD1	TRBV7-7	TGTGCTAGCAGCCAGGACAGGGAAGAGACCCAGTACTTC	CASSQDREETQYF
TRBJ1-4	many	-	TRBV5-1	TGCGCCAGCAGTCCGGACGATTCGGGTAGACTGTTTTTT	CASSPDDSGRLFF
TRBJ1-1	-	-	TRBV7-2	TGTGCCAGCAGACAACAGGGCACTGAAGCTTTCTTT	CASRQQGTEAFF
TRBJ2-7	many	TRBD1	TRBV28	TGTGCCAGCAGCTCCAGGGGTCAGGGGGCATACGAGCAGTACTTC	CASSSRGQGAYEQYF
TRBJ1-4	few	-	TRBV13	TGTGCCAGCAGCTTAGCATCGGGCGGGGGTGAAAAACTGTTTTTT	CASSLASGGGEKLFF
TRBJ1-1	once	-	TRBV6-1	TGTGCCAGCACCCTACCCGAGAGGGGTCGGGCTTTCTTT	CASTLPERGRAFF
TRBJ2-6	few	TRBD1	TRBV28	TGTGCCAGCAGTTTGTGGACAGGGGTTTCCGGGGCCAACGTCCTGACTTTC	CASSLWTGVSGANVLTF
TRBJ1-5	many	-	TRBV6-2/TRBV6-3	TGTGCCAGCAGTTACCCTGTCGGGAAGATTCAGCCCCAGCATTTT	CASSYPVGKIQPQHF
TRBJ2-7	-	-	TRBV25-1	TGTGCCAGCAGTGATTCTCCGGGGCGGCCTTCCTACGAGCAGTACTTC	CASSDSPGRPSYEQYF
TRBJ2-2	-	-	TRBV5-1	TGCGCCAGCAGCTTGTTGGAGGGTATCACCGGGGAGCTGTTTTTT	CASSLLEGITGELFF
TRBJ2-2	-	-	TRBV12-3/TRBV12-4	TGTGCCAGCAGTTTTGGGGGGATCACCGGGGAGCTGTTTTTT	CASSFGGITGELFF
TRBJ1-1	many	-	TRBV28	TGTGCCAGCACCTTTGAGGGAGCCCTCGATGAAGCTTTCTTT	CASTFEGALDEAFF